One sample yielded the 16 T cell receptor beta chains listed below, sequenced in a study of human T cells and chemical hapten exposure. TCRdb called the RACE reads again in MiXCR, with one record for every CDR3 protein. The sample has under 300,000 distinct CDR3 sequences, approximately 8.4% seen once. Time point defined: pre-sensitization, week 0. Treatment specified: therapeutic diphenylcyclopropenone sensitization with weekly scalp DPC. Sequenced material: whole blood, taken in connection with sensitization to the hapten diphenylcyclopropenone (DPC). All receptors derive from a middle-aged woman with alopecia areata. Some clones in this sample may be carry-over from other donors' samples.

This clonotype was seen only a few times. Here the CDR3 DNA reads TGCGCCAGCAGCTTGGGATTGGGGGCGATTAGCACAGATACGCAGTATTTT. Translated, it gives CASSLGLGAISTDTQYF. The chain links TRBV5-1 to TRBJ2-3, with D tentatively TRBD1 (6 bases). Germline CDR1 SGHRS, CDR2 YFSETQ. Trimming left V 0 bases short and J 0 bases short, with 14 bases between. The CDR3 sequence is 17 residues long.

As for this clonotype: The missing conserved phenylalanine or tryptophan at the end of this CDR3 makes a read error likely. The chain couples TRBV7-3 to TRBJ1-1; 7 bases map to TRBD1. J was trimmed by 4 bases and V by 2 bases; bases with no gene match: 1. Germline CDR1 SGHTA, CDR2 FQGTGA. The CDR3 is 13 residues long. CDR3 sequence: CASSLGQATEAFS. The CDR3 DNA reads TGTGCCAGCAGCTTAGGACAGGCCACTGAAGCTTTCTCT.

This clonotype was seen a handful of times. J is TRBJ1-1 and V is TRBV5-1; D not certain. Per the germline V gene, CDR1 is SGHRS and CDR2 is YFSETQ. The CDR3 covers 15 residues. V was cut by 4 bases and J by 8 bases, with 21 bases left in between. CDR3 DNA: TGCGCCAGCAGCGAGGACCCCCGGACGGCCACGGAAGCTTTCTTT. Amino acid sequence: CASSEDPRTATEAFF.

The chain recombines TRBV11-1 with TRBJ2-7, with 8 bases that match TRBD2. CDR1 SGHAT and CDR2 FQDESV come from the germline V gene (reference sequence). CDR3 size: 18 residues. J lost 6 bases, V lost 3 bases, and 19 bases had no gene match. This CDR3 is CASSLKATQRTSGGEQYF. CDR3 sequence (DNA): TGTGCCAGCAGCTTGAAGGCGACCCAGCGGACCAGCGGGGGCGAGCAGTACTTC.

The CDR3 DNA is TGTGCCAGCTCACCTACAGGGACAGGGAGTAATTCACCCCTCCACTTT. This encodes CASSPTGTGSNSPLHF. This sequence joins TRBV7-2 and TRBJ1-6; 9 bases agree with TRBD1. The J segment lost 6 bases and the V segment lost 8 bases, leaving 11 bases of the junction unmatched. Germline values: CDR1 SGHTA, CDR2 FQGNSA. The length of the CDR3 is 16 residues.

Many counts were recorded for this clonotype. The V call is TRBV10-3, the J call TRBJ2-1; maybe TRBD2 (5 bases). The germline V and J ends were trimmed by 0 bases and 9 bases, with 12 bases remaining between them. The CDR3 has 14 residues. Per the germline V gene, CDR1 is ENHRY and CDR2 is SYGVKD. The CDR3 DNA reads as TGTGCCATCAGTGAGTCGGGGAGTGCCGGTGAGCAGTTCTTC. Translation gives CAISESGSAGEQFF.

The chain combines TRBV11-1 with TRBJ2-2; unclear D gene. This CDR3 contains 13 residues. Germline CDR1 is SGHAT and CDR2 is FQDESV (reference sequence). Trimming took off 5 bases at V and 4 bases at J, with 8 bases between the two ends. The CDR3 DNA follows: TGTGCCAGCAGCGAATGGACCACCGGGGAGCTGTTTTTT. Protein sequence: CASSEWTTGELFF. Full variable domain (outside the CDR3, taken from reference TRBV11-1 and TRBJ2-2): EAEVAQSPRYKITEKSQAVAFWCDPISGHATLYWYRQILGQGPELLVQFQDESVVDDSQLPKDRFSAERLKGVDSTLKIQPAELGDSAMYLCASSEWTTGELFFGEGSRLTVL.

This clonotype was detected a few times. The V gene is TRBV28, the J gene TRBJ2-7, with a tentative D call TRBD1 (6 bases). Looked up from germline, CDR1 is MDHEN and CDR2 is SYDVKM. This CDR3 has 14 residues. Deletions cut 5 bases from V and 1 base from J, with 12 bases between. DNA for the CDR3: TGTGCCAGCAGTCTCCCGGACAGATCCTACGAGCAGTACTTC. Translated, it gives CASSLPDRSYEQYF.

The chain couples TRBV11-2 to TRBJ2-1; TRBD2 aligns across 14 bases. The CDR3 totals 14 residues. Germline V gives CDR1 SGHAT, CDR2 FQNNGV. The V and J ends lost 5 bases and 9 bases, in that order; junction bases with no gene match: 3. The CDR3 region has the DNA TGTGCCAGCAGCGGGACTAGCGGGAGCGGTGAGCAGTTCTTC. The encoded protein is CASSGTSGSGEQFF.

This clonotype was picked up many times. The chain employs TRBV5-1 and TRBJ2-6; a possible D gene is TRBD1 (6 bases). With 1 base removed from V and 0 bases from J, the gap between germline ends came to 14 bases. CDR1 and CDR2 from the germline V gene are SGHRS and YFSETQ. The CDR3 sequence is 18 residues long. The CDR3 sequence is CASSLKQGWVSGANVLTF. CDR3 DNA: TGCGCCAGCAGCTTGAAGCAGGGGTGGGTCTCTGGGGCCAACGTCCTGACTTTC.

This clonotype has a handful of counts. The gene calls are TRBV28 and TRBJ1-2, with D unclear. With 4 bases removed from V and 7 bases from J, the gap between germline ends came to 7 bases. There are 11 residues in the CDR3. Per the germline V gene, CDR1 is MDHEN and CDR2 is SYDVKM. Here the CDR3 DNA reads TGTGCCAGCAGTTCACAGCTTGGCTACACCTTC. This translates into CASSSQLGYTF.

This clonotype was observed a few times. J is TRBJ1-1 and V is TRBV6-2 or TRBV6-3; TRBD1 matches at 7 bases. With V trimmed by 2 bases and J by 10 bases, 13 bases remained unmatched. The CDR3 runs 15 residues. Per the germline V gene, CDR1 is MNHEY and CDR2 is SVGEGT. CDR3 sequence reads: CASSYPRTGANGAFF. In DNA form, the CDR3 reads TGTGCCAGCAGTTACCCGCGCACAGGGGCTAATGGAGCTTTCTTT.

The chain combines TRBV6-6 with TRBJ1-4; maybe TRBD1 (6 bases). The germline CDR1 and CDR2 sequences are MNHNY and SVGAGI (reference sequence). CDR3 length: 17 residues. Trimming took 2 bases from V and 0 from J, leaving 13 bases between them. CDR3 amino acids: CASSYRGGPATNEKLFF. For the CDR3, the DNA is TGTGCCAGCAGTTACAGGGGGGGCCCTGCAACTAATGAAAAACTGTTTTTT.

This clonotype was recorded at least ten times. The chain joins TRBV6-2 or TRBV6-3 to TRBJ2-1, with 14 bases matching TRBD2. V trimming: 4 bases; J trimming: 9 bases; junction bases outside the gene matches: 5. This CDR3 spans 15 amino acids. Germline lookup yields CDR1 MNHEY and CDR2 SVGEGT. CDR3 nucleotide sequence: TGTGCCAGCAGTTCGACTAGCGGGAGGGCCGTTGAGCAGTTCTTC. Protein sequence: CASSSTSGRAVEQFF.

This clonotype is a singleton in its sample. The chain employs TRBV12-3 or TRBV12-4 and TRBJ2-3; D unresolved. V gave up 3 bases and J gave up 2 bases, with 6 bases separating them. CDR3 length: 13 residues. The CDR3 nucleotides are TGTGCCAGCAGTTTGGGGTTCACAGATACGCAGTATTTT. Translation: CASSLGFTDTQYF.

This clonotype was seen repeatedly, ten times or more. The rearrangement joins TRBV28 to TRBJ1-4, with 9 positions matching TRBD1. Germline V gene lookup returns CDR1 MDHEN and CDR2 SYDVKM. The CDR3 consists of 15 residues. V shed 6 bases and J 7 bases; nucleotides not matched to a gene: 9. Written as DNA, the CDR3 is TGTGCCAGCAGGCAGACCGGGACAGGGATTGAAAAACTGTTTTTT. Translating it yields CASRQTGTGIEKLFF.